This entry features one T cell receptor (beta chain) sequence. Antigen unknown. This specimen belongs to a study of T cells in Graves' hyperthyroidism and ophthalmopathy. Study outcomes and limitations: Also found in blood were most expanded thyroid clonotypes above 0.001.

Regions amplified from RNA transcripts were the TCR beta CDR3 regions. RT-PCR in the first round (using the HTBI primer set) targeted the TCR CDR3. TCRdb used MiXCR to reprocess the multiplex PCR reads, holding one entry per CDR3 protein. The repertoire consists of some 370,000 distinct CDR3 sequences, with over 11% occurring once and the leading ten covering approximately 29%. Diagnoses used clinical symptoms, serum thyroxine and TRAb, thyroid ultrasound and orbital computed tomography. Trimming removed 5 bases from V and 4 bases from J, with 8 bases in between. The CDR3 is made up of 12 amino acids. CDR1 MNHNS and CDR2 SASEGT come from the germline V gene.

This clonotype was obtained from a man aged 45-65 years with Graves' ophthalmopathy. The chain has TRBV6-1 and TRBJ1-2; D is unclear. The sequenced material came from blood. For the CDR3, the DNA is TGTGCCAGCAGTCAAAATCCCTATGGCTACACCTTC. As protein: CASSQNPYGYTF.